This T cell receptor beta chain emerged from a study of blood T cell repertoires in COVID-19. Cohort assignment relied on participant-reported clinical history. This clone has a handful of counts. In the authors' methods: Reference gene primer amplification gave nucleated cell count estimates. Repertoires were generated with immunoSEQ multiplex PCR, while TCRdb's copy carries only in-frame clones and drops some. V and J calls and clone size are as listed in that table; D and trimming were resolved from the DNA. The sample yields 150,000 to 200,000 clones, roughly 82% seen once. The sequence came from a man aged 50 to 59 who had recovered from COVID-19. The sequencing input was PBMCs or T cells enriched from blood (not recorded which).

The CDR3 region is CASSSLQQAYEQYF. The CDR3 DNA reads TGTGCCAGCAGTTCTTTACAACAGGCCTACGAGCAGTACTTC. The V gene is TRBV27, the J gene TRBJ2-7; maybe TRBD1 (5 bases). The CDR3 covers 14 residues. In germline, CDR1 is MNHEY, CDR2 SMNVEV (reference sequence). The V gene lost 4 bases and the J gene lost 2 bases, with 12 bases spanning the gap.